This is a list of T cell receptor beta chains from one sample in a study of blood T cell repertoires in COVID-19. Sequencing was performed with immunoSEQ multiplex PCR; in TCRdb, only in-frame clones are kept and a portion is missing. The sample shows 250,000 to 350,000 clones, less than 85% of them seen only once. Material for sequencing was peripheral blood. The receptors were sampled from a human donor with COVID-19, enrolled during active disease. The donor label of this sample is uncertain. The CDR3 runs from the conserved cysteine through the conserved F or W. A D gene is named only where the DNA matches it firmly. A row's size may be missing; if present it is once, few, many or a size class.

- | - | TRBJ1-2 | TRBV30 | TGTGCCTGGGCGGGGGAGAAGTATGGCTACACCTTC | CAWAGEKYGYTF
- | - | TRBJ2-2 | TRBV12-5 | TGTGCTAGTGGTTTAACACCAGGTGGGGGGGCGGCCGGGGAGCTGTTTTTT | CASGLTPGGGAAGELFF
- | - | TRBJ1-2 | TRBV30 | TGTGCCTGGAGTGTCCAGGGGCCCGACTATGGCTACACCTTC | CAWSVQGPDYGYTF
TRBD2 | many | TRBJ2-2 | TRBV19 | TGTGCCAGTAGGGCGGGACTAGCCAACACCGGGGAGCTGTTTTTT | CASRAGLANTGELFF
TRBD1 | - | TRBJ2-3 | TRBV19 | TGTGCCAGTAGCAAACCCGGACAGGCTAGCACAGATACGCAGTATTTT | CASSKPGQASTDTQYF
TRBD1 | few | TRBJ1-1 | TRBV27 | TGTGCCAGCAGTTTAATGAGACAGGGCCTCCGATTCTCTAACACTGAAGCTTTCTTT | CASSLMRQGLRFSNTEAFF
TRBD1 | - | TRBJ1-2 | TRBV30 | TGTGCCTGGAGTGCGGACAGGGGGCGAGGCGAGGGCTACACCTTC | CAWSADRGRGEGYTF
- | - | TRBJ2-5 | TRBV5-1 | TGCGCCAGCAGCTTGGAAGCCGACCAAGAGACCCAGTACTTC | CASSLEADQETQYF
- | - | TRBJ1-1 | TRBV10-3 | TGTGCCATCAGTGAGTCGCCAGGGGTTCCGAACACTGAAGCTTTCTTT | CAISESPGVPNTEAFF
- | - | TRBJ1-2 | TRBV4-3 | TGCGCCAGCAGCCAAGACAGGGGTTATTACTATGGCTACACCTTC | CASSQDRGYYYGYTF
- | - | TRBJ1-5 | TRBV29-1 | TGCAGCGTTGAACAGGGGAGGGATCAGCCCCAGCATTTT | CSVEQGRDQPQHF
TRBD1 | - | TRBJ2-6 | TRBV2 | TGTGCCACTAACCTCCGGGACAGACCAAACTCTGGGGCCAACGTCCTGACTTTC | CATNLRDRPNSGANVLTF
- | - | TRBJ2-1 | TRBV5-1 | TGCGCCAGCTCCGTCGAGAATGAGCAGTTCTTC | CASSVENEQFF
- | once | TRBJ2-2 | TRBV19 | TGTGCCAGTAGTCCTCGGTGGAGCGCGAACGGGGAGCTGTTTTTT | CASSPRWSANGELFF
- | - | TRBJ2-7 | TRBV5-4 | TGTGCCAGCAGCCCCGGAGGACAGTCCCGCTCCTACGAGCAGTACTTC | CASSPGGQSRSYEQYF
TRBD2 | few | TRBJ2-3 | TRBV10-1 | TGCGCCAGCAGTAAACCTTCTAGCGGGCGAGATACGCAGTATTTT | CASSKPSSGRDTQYF
- | - | TRBJ2-7 | TRBV5-1 | TGCGCCAGCAGCCTGGTCGGGTCCCCCTACGAGCAGTACTTC | CASSLVGSPYEQYF
- | - | TRBJ1-5 | TRBV7-2 | TGTGCCAGCAGCTTAGTCGGCAATCAGCCCCAGCATTTT | CASSLVGNQPQHF
- | - | TRBJ2-5 | TRBV27 | TGTGCCAGCAGTGCCAGGAAGGAGACCCAGTACTTC | CASSARKETQYF
- | - | TRBJ2-1 | TRBV5-8 | TGTGCCAGCAGCCCTTATAATGAGCAGTTCTTC | CASSPYNEQFF
TRBD1 | few | TRBJ1-2 | TRBV19 | TGTGCCAGTTCCCAGGGGGGGGGACAGGGCGCCTATGGCTACACCTTC | CASSQGGGQGAYGYTF
- | once | TRBJ1-5 | TRBV27 | TGTGCCAGCAGTCCCAACGACGGGAGGGATCGTAATCAGCCCCAGCATTTT | CASSPNDGRDRNQPQHF
TRBD2 | once | TRBJ2-1 | TRBV9 | TGTGCCAGCAGCGTAGTAGGGGAAGCGGGAGTCTATTACAATGAGCAGTTCTTC | CASSVVGEAGVYYNEQFF
- | once | TRBJ1-6 | TRBV30 | TGTGCCTGGAGTGTATCGGGGATTGGTTCACCCCTCCACTTT | CAWSVSGIGSPLHF
- | - | TRBJ1-1 | TRBV5-1 | TGCGCCAGCAGCCCTGGACAGCCTAACACTGAAGCTTTCTTT | CASSPGQPNTEAFF
TRBD2 | once | TRBJ2-7 | TRBV6-5 | TGTGCCAGCAGGCAGACTAGCGGGGGATTCTACGAGCAGTACTTC | CASRQTSGGFYEQYF
- | once | TRBJ1-2 | TRBV28 | TGTGCCAGCACCCAAGACCCCAAGCGGGGCTACACCTTC | CASTQDPKRGYTF
- | few | TRBJ2-2 | TRBV9 | TGTGCCAGCAGCGTATCACCCCGGAGGGTCGACACCGGGGAGCTGTTTTTT | CASSVSPRRVDTGELFF
TRBD1 | few | TRBJ1-6 | TRBV19 | TGTGCCAGTACCCTTACAGGGGCCAATTCACCCCTCCACTTT | CASTLTGANSPLHF
TRBD2 | - | TRBJ2-7 | TRBV19 | TGTGCCAGTAGTTCCTCCGGGACTAGCGGACGTTACGAGCAGTACTTC | CASSSSGTSGRYEQYF
- | - | TRBJ1-1 | TRBV6-5 | TGTGCCAGCAGAGAGTCAGGGGTCCCTGAAGCTTTCTTT | CASRESGVPEAFF
- | once | TRBJ1-1 | TRBV30 | TGTGCCTGGGGAATTTCGGGCACTGAAGCTTTCTTT | CAWGISGTEAFF
- | - | TRBJ1-4 | TRBV30 | TGTGCCTGGAGCAAAGGGCTAGCCACGGGGGAAAAACTGTTTTTT | CAWSKGLATGEKLFF
TRBD2 | - | TRBJ2-4 | TRBV10-3 | TGTGCCATCAGTGAGTCTTTTGGACTAGCGCCTAATAACATTCAGTACTTC | CAISESFGLAPNNIQYF
- | - | TRBJ2-7 | TRBV11-3 | TGTGCCAGCAGCCTACAGGGGGGGTCCTACGAGCAGTACTTC | CASSLQGGSYEQYF
- | once | TRBJ2-7 | TRBV27 | TGTGCCAGCAGTTTATTGGAGAGCTCCTACGAGCAGTACTTC | CASSLLESSYEQYF
TRBD1 | - | TRBJ2-1 | TRBV5-4 | TGTGCCAGCAGCCCCCGGGTGACAGGGCGGGACAATGAGCAGTTCTTC | CASSPRVTGRDNEQFF
TRBD1 | medium-sized | TRBJ1-5 | TRBV19 | TGTGCCAGTAGCACGACAGGGAATAGCAATCAGCCCCAGCATTTT | CASSTTGNSNQPQHF
- | - | TRBJ2-5 | TRBV2 | TGTGCCAGCAAGACATCCCAAGAGACCCAGTACTTC | CASKTSQETQYF
TRBD1 | few | TRBJ1-5 | TRBV7-8 | TGTGCCAGCAGCTTCCGGACAGGTACTTTTCCCCAGCATTTT | CASSFRTGTFPQHF
- | - | TRBJ2-7 | TRBV9 | TGTGCCAGCAGCGTAGAGGGGACTGAGGCCTACGAGCAGTACTTC | CASSVEGTEAYEQYF
- | - | TRBJ2-6 | TRBV5-1 | TGCGCCAGCAGCCCAAAGAATACAGGGTCTGGGGCCAACGTCCTGACTTTC | CASSPKNTGSGANVLTF
- | - | TRBJ1-1 | TRBV4-1 | TGCGCCAGCAGCCAAGACGAGGGAAGGGACACTGAAGCTTTCTTT | CASSQDEGRDTEAFF
TRBD1 | - | TRBJ2-1 | TRBV30 | TGTGCCTGGAGCCTCCGGGACAGCTTATACAATGAGCAGTTCTTC | CAWSLRDSLYNEQFF
- | - | TRBJ2-1 | TRBV29-1 | TGCAGCCCCTTTAGCAGGGGAAACAATGAGCAGTTCTTC | CSPFSRGNNEQFF